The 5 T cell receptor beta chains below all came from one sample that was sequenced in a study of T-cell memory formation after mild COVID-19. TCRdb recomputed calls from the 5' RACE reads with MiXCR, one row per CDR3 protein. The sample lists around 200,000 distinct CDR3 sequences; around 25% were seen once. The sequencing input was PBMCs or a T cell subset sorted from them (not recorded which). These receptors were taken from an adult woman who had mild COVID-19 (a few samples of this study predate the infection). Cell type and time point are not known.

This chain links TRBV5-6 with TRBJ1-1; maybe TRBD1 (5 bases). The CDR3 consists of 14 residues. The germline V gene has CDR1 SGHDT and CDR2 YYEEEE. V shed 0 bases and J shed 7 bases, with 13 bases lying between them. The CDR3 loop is CASSLARGLGEAFF. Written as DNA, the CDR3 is TGTGCCAGCAGCTTGGCGAGGGGTTTGGGTGAAGCTTTCTTT.

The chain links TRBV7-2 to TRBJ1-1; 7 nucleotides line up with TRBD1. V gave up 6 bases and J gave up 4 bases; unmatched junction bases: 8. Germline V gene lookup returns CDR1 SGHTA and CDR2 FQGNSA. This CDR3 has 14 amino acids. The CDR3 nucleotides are TGTGCCAGCAGACGTGACAGGGCGCCCACTGAAGCTTTCTTT. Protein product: CASRRDRAPTEAFF.

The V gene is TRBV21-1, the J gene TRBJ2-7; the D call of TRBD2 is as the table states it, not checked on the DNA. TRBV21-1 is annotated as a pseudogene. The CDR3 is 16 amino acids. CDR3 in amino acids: CASSTLTSGRTHEQYF. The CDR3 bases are TGTGCCAGCAGCACCCTAACTAGCGGGAGAACCCACGAGCAGTACTTC.

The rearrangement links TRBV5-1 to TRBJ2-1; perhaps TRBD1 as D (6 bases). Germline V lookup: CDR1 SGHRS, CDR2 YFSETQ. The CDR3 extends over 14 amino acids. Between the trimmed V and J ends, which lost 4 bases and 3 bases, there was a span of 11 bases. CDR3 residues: CASSKGQFYNEQFF. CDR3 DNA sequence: TGCGCCAGCAGCAAAGGACAGTTCTACAATGAGCAGTTCTTC.

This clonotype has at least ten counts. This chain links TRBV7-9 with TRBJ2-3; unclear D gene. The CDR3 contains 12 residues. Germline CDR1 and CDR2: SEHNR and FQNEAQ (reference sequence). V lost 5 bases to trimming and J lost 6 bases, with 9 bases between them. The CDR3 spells CASSPQRDTQYF. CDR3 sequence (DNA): TGTGCCAGCAGCCCACAGAGGGATACGCAGTATTTT.